This TCR beta chain was found in a study of blood T cell repertoires in COVID-19. Looking at the study overall: Both acute and convalescent COVID-19 samples were obtained from the United States, Italy and Spain.

The assay was immunoSEQ multiplex PCR, and TCRdb's table has in-frame clones only and misses some. Of 250,000 to 350,000 clones detected, around 89% appear once; the ten largest clones hold around 2%. The TCR was taken from a woman aged 55-70 years in a cohort exposed to, infected with or recovered from COVID-19 (not recorded which). The specimen sequenced was PBMCs or T cells enriched from blood (not recorded which).

CDR3 residues: CASSLETGSAGNTIYF. The CDR3 nucleotides read TGTGCCAGCAGCTTAGAGACGGGTTCAGCTGGAAACACCATATATTTT. The chain uses TRBV11-2 and TRBJ1-3, with D unclear. The CDR3 covers 16 residues. The V end lost 0 bases, the J end lost 2 bases, and 11 bases lay between the germline ends. Germline V gives CDR1 SGHAT, CDR2 FQNNGV.